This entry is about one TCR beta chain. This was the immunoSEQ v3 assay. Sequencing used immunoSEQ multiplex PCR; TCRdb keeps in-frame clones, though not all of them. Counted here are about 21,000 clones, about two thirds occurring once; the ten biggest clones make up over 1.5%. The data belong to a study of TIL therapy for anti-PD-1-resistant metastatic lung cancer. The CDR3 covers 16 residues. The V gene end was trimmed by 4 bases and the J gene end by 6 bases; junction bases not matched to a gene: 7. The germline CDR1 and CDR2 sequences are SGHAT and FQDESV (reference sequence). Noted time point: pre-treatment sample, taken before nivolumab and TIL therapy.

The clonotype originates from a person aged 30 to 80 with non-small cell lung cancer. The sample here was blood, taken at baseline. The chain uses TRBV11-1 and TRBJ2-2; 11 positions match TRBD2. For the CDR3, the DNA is TGTGCCAGCAGCTATAGCGGGAGGGCCTTGTCCGGGGAGCTGTTTTTT. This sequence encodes CASSYSGRALSGELFF.